This TCR beta chain originates from a study of identical twins. From the 5' RACE reads, TCRdb called clonotypes with MiXCR, one entry per CDR3 protein. The table includes 500,000 to 550,000 distinct CDR3 sequences, 20% to 25% detected once. V lost 3 bases and J lost 4, with 10 bases in between. Germline CDR1 ENHRY, CDR2 SYGVKD. The CDR3 runs to 13 residues. This clonotype was seen more than once but under ten times. Separately, the same data were catalogued under a study of yellow fever vaccine responses in identical twins.

V usage is TRBV10-3 and J usage is TRBJ2-7; D ambiguous. The specimen sequenced was CD4+ T cells sorted from blood. The TCR originated in a woman aged 18-29 years in good health. The DNA for the CDR3 is TGTGCCATCAGTGATAAGGTCGGATACGAGCAGTACTTC. Its translation is CAISDKVGYEQYF.